Presented here are 10 T cell receptor beta chains from one specimen sequenced in a study of Ad26.COV2.S vaccination and SARS-CoV-2 variants. This sample's treatment: 15 to 20 received Ad26.COV2.S at low or high dose, single or two shots; several received placebo; per-sample allocation not given. On day 63 after the first injection, vaccine and placebo recipients gave samples. Using immunoSEQ multiplex PCR, the repertoire was profiled, and TCRdb retains in-frame clones only, with some absent. The sample includes hundreds of thousands of clones, around nine tenths of them seen just once. The sample was peripheral blood, taken in a trial of Ad26.COV2.S vaccine versus placebo. The receptors stem from a person aged 18-60 years who received the Ad26.COV2.S COVID-19 vaccine or a placebo.

V is TRBV7-3 and J is TRBJ2-5; tentative D call: TRBD1 (6 bases). Looked up from germline, CDR1 is SGHTA and CDR2 is FQGTGA. The CDR3 is 14 amino acids. Trimming took off 1 base at V and 5 bases at J, with 11 bases between the two ends. Here the CDR3 DNA reads TGTGCCAGCAGCTTAAGAGCAGGGGACGAGACCCAGTACTTC. It specifies CASSLRAGDETQYF.

Details on this clone: Within the sample, other DNA sequences also encode this same CDR3. The chain combines TRBV5-1 with TRBJ1-1, with D possibly being TRBD1 (6 bases). Per the germline V gene, CDR1 is SGHRS and CDR2 is YFSETQ. V lost 0 bases, J lost 0 bases, and 9 bases lay in between. CDR3 size: 15 residues. The CDR3 bases are TGCGCCAGCAGCTTGGATGCAGGGGTGAACACTGAAGCTTTCTTT. This gives the protein CASSLDAGVNTEAFF.

As to this clone: Other nucleotide sequences in the sample specify the same CDR3. The J gene is TRBJ1-1, the V gene TRBV5-1, with D unclear. The germline V gene encodes CDR1 SGHRS and CDR2 YFSETQ. V shed 2 bases and J shed 1 base, with 6 bases lying between them. CDR3 length: 13 residues. The chain's CDR3 is CASSLEQNTEAFF. As DNA, the CDR3 is TGCGCCAGCAGCTTAGAACAGAACACTGAAGCTTTCTTT.

The chain has TRBV6-5 and TRBJ2-5; D is ambiguous. Deletions cut 7 bases from V and 2 bases from J, with 17 bases between. The CDR3 loop spans 15 amino acids. Germline V gene data show CDR1 as MNHEY and CDR2 as SVGAGI. CDR3 protein: CASTLELRYQETQYF. In DNA form, the CDR3 reads TGTGCCAGCACCCTAGAGTTGAGGTATCAAGAGACCCAGTACTTC.

Only a few counts were recorded for this clone. The CDR3 reads CASSLGQGPHEQYF. CDR3 in DNA: TGCGCCAGCAGCCTGGGACAGGGCCCCCACGAGCAGTACTTC. The rearrangement joins TRBV4-3 to TRBJ2-7; 9 bases line up with TRBD1. This CDR3 spans 14 amino acids. J was trimmed by 5 bases and V by 4 bases; bases with no gene match: 6. CDR1 is LGHNA and CDR2 is YSLEER in the germline V gene.

The rearrangement uses TRBV4-3 and TRBJ2-3; 9 bases are a match to TRBD1. The CDR3 covers 15 residues. Germline V gene data show CDR1 as LGHNA and CDR2 as YSLEER. Trimming cost V 0 bases and J 4 bases; bases outside gene matches: 2. The CDR3 spells CASSQEDRGADTQYF. CDR3 in DNA: TGCGCCAGCAGCCAAGAGGACAGGGGAGCAGATACGCAGTATTTT.

V is TRBV13 and J is TRBJ1-4, with 7 bases identical to TRBD1. CDR3 length equals 19 residues. V lost 3 bases, J lost 5 bases, and 18 bases stayed unmatched. Per the germline V gene, CDR1 is PRHDT and CDR2 is FYEKMQ (reference sequence). The DNA for the CDR3 is TGTGCCAGCAGCTTGCGGTCGGGCAGGGAAAGGGGGCCGAATGAAAAACTGTTTTTT. Its protein product is CASSLRSGRERGPNEKLFF.

This chain links TRBV15 with TRBJ2-1; 11 nucleotides match TRBD2. The ends lost 1 base at V and 9 bases at J; junction bases unmatched: 2. CDR1 and CDR2 from the germline V gene are LNHNV and YYDKDF (reference sequence). The CDR3 length is 14 residues. The CDR3 loop is CATSRVLAGGEQFF. The CDR3 DNA is TGTGCCACCAGCAGAGTCCTAGCGGGAGGTGAGCAGTTCTTC.

A single count supports this clone. V gene TRBV28 combines with J gene TRBJ2-1; weak D call: TRBD2 (5 bases). Looked up from germline, CDR1 is MDHEN and CDR2 is SYDVKM. This CDR3 contains 15 residues. Between the trimmed V and J ends, which lost 2 bases and 2 bases, there was a span of 10 bases. CDR3 DNA: TGTGCCAGCAGTTTAATGGGGAGTCCCTACAATGAGCAGTTCTTC. This sequence encodes CASSLMGSPYNEQFF.

V usage is TRBV7-6 and J usage is TRBJ2-6; TRBD2 matches 15 bases. V lost 8 bases, J lost 4 bases, and 9 bases stayed unmatched. The CDR3 is 18 amino acids. Germline CDR1 SGHVS, CDR2 FNYEAQ. Here the CDR3 DNA reads TGTGCCAGCCGCAGAGGACTAGCGGGAGGGGAAGGGGCCAACGTCCTGACTTTC. As protein: CASRRGLAGGEGANVLTF.